The 16 T cell receptor beta chains given below trace back to one sample, sequenced in a study of tumor-infiltrating lymphocytes in primary liver carcinoma. Between roughly 17 and 31 mg of unsorted bulk tissue served as the source from which RNA and DNA were co-extracted. Making TCR beta cDNA involved 400 to 600 ng total RNA and a constant-region primer. A slightly modified ARM-PCR protocol with three nested multiplex PCR rounds produced these TCR beta libraries. Researchers ran the first two PCR rounds for roughly 11 cycles each with TRBV1-TRBV30 forward primers and a C-beta reverse primer. TCRdb reanalysed the multiplex PCR reads using MiXCR and keeps one entry per CDR3 protein. The sample yields tens of thousands of distinct CDR3 sequences, roughly 70% seen once. Sequencing was done on a sample of liver tumor tissue from sampling region 5. Subset given: tumor region T5, tumor centre. The receptors derive from a man in his forties or fifties with primary liver carcinoma and hepatitis B virus infection.

The chain uses TRBV4-1 and TRBJ2-2; D perhaps matches TRBD2 (5 bases). This CDR3 has 15 amino acids. Germline V lookup: CDR1 MGHRA, CDR2 YSYEKL. The CDR3 DNA reads as TGCACCAACAGCCAAGAGGCGGGGAACACCGGGGAGCTGTTTTTT. Protein: CTNSQEAGNTGELFF.

This clonotype was detected only once. Likely a read error: the CDR3 ends without its conserved phenylalanine or tryptophan. No DNA is shown, since the ends of the CDR3 on it are uncertain; the CDR3 is the one TCRdb lists. The V and J genes are TRBV6-5 and TRBJ1-6. Counting both end residues, the CDR3 totals 14 amino acids. Germline V lookup: CDR1 MNHEY, CDR2 SVGAGI. CDR3 loop: CASSYGGANSPLHS.

A note on this clonotype: At one end the junction does not follow the germline gene, possibly because of a read error. The chain combines TRBV11-2 with TRBJ2-1; D gene ambiguous. The germline CDR1 and CDR2 sequences are SGHAT and FQNNGV. The CDR3 extends over 15 amino acids. CDR3 nucleotide sequence: TGTGCCACCGGGCAAGACCAGCCATCCTACAGTGAGCACATCTTC. This gives the protein CATGQDQPSYSEHIF.

This clonotype has at least ten counts. J is TRBJ2-3 and V is TRBV29-1, with unresolved D. The CDR3 totals 12 residues. Between the trimmed V and J ends, which lost 5 bases and 0 bases, there was a span of 6 bases. Germline assignment: CDR1 SQVTM and CDR2 ANQGSEA. For the CDR3, the DNA is TGCAGCGTTACGGCTAGCACAGATACGCAGTATTTT. Amino acids: CSVTASTDTQYF.

Points on this clonotype: A much larger clone sits a single nucleotide away, making a read error possible. The chain uses TRBV5-1 and TRBJ2-7; D unclear. Germline V gives CDR1 SGHRS, CDR2 YFSETQ. The CDR3 loop spans 10 amino acids. V was pared by 4 bases and J by 3 bases, with 2 bases between. The CDR3 protein is CASSLYEQYF. For the CDR3, the DNA is TGCGCCAGCAGCCTCTACGAGCAGTACTTC.

This clonotype was detected a few times. A much larger clone is a single base away; this may be a read error. The chain employs TRBV4-1 and TRBJ2-5, with a possible D match to TRBD1 (6 bases). The CDR3 runs 15 residues. Per germline, CDR1 MGHRA and CDR2 YSYEKL. CDR3 DNA sequence: TGCGCCAGAAGCCATAGTACAGGGTACGGAGAGACCCGGTACTTC. Encoded protein: CARSHSTGYGETRYF.

This sequence joins TRBV15 and TRBJ2-2, with TRBD2 identical over 13 bases. V dropped 3 bases and J dropped 6; count of bases not matched to a gene: 7. The CDR3 is 17 amino acids. CDR1 and CDR2 (germline): LNHNV, YYDKDF (reference sequence). The CDR3 bases are TGTGCCACCAGCAGTCGATCGGGACTAGCGGGACCCGGGGAGCTGTTTTTT. Translated, it gives CATSSRSGLAGPGELFF.

This clonotype has a handful of counts. The genes are TRBV28 and TRBJ2-3; TRBD1 matches at 10 bases. This CDR3 is 15 amino acids long. The V gene's germline CDR1 is MDHEN and CDR2 SYDVKM. With 3 bases clipped from V and 8 bases from J, the junction kept 8 bases outside the gene matches. The CDR3 DNA reads TGTGCCAGCAGTTTTTTGGACAGGGGGGCTGTTACGCAGTATTTT. Encoded protein: CASSFLDRGAVTQYF.

Worth noting for this clonotype: This could be a read error, since a much larger clone is one nucleotide away. V usage is TRBV7-8 and J usage is TRBJ1-5; D is unresolved. The length of the CDR3 is 15 residues. The germline CDR1 and CDR2 sequences are SGHVS and FQNEAQ. Trimming removed 5 bases at V and 6 bases at J, with 17 bases between. The chain's CDR3 is CASSDGSGDSQPQHF. The CDR3 DNA reads as TGTGCCAGCAGCGACGGGTCCGGGGATAGTCAGCCCCAGCATTTT. Complete variable domain (other parts from reference TRBV7-8 and TRBJ1-5): GAGVSQSPRYKVAKRGQDVALRCDPISGHVSLFWYQQALGQGPEFLTYFQNEAQLDKSGLPSDRFFAERPEGSVSTLKIQRTQQEDSAVYLCASSDGSGDSQPQHFGDGTRLSIL.

With respect to this clonotype: A read error is likely, as this CDR3 ends without the conserved phenylalanine or tryptophan. The chain combines TRBV12-3 or TRBV12-4 with TRBJ1-6; D may be TRBD1 (6 bases). The ends were cut back, 6 bases at V and 8 bases at J, with 11 bases in the middle. This CDR3 contains 13 residues. This chain's CDR3 is CASRNTGYSPLHL. In DNA form, the CDR3 reads TGTGCCAGCAGGAATACAGGGTATTCACCCCTCCACCTT.

Worth noting for this clonotype: The junction departs from germline at one end; a sequencing error may be responsible. The chain is built from TRBV11-2 and TRBJ2-1, with a tentative D call TRBD2 (5 bases). The germline gives CDR1 SGHAT, CDR2 FQNNGV. There are 13 residues in the CDR3. The CDR3 region is CTSSQTPSSEQFF. Written as DNA, the CDR3 is TGTACCAGCAGTCAAACCCCTAGCAGTGAGCAGTTCTTC.

The rearrangement links TRBV11-2 to TRBJ2-1; 7 bases are shared with TRBD1. The CDR3 is made up of 15 amino acids. CDR1 is SGHAT, CDR2 FQNNGV, per germline. For the CDR3, the DNA is TGTGCTAGCTGCTTACAAGGACCGACAGGGAATGAGCAGTTCTTC. This encodes CASCLQGPTGNEQFF.

This clonotype was observed a single time. Just one base apart from a much larger clone, this may be a read error. J is TRBJ2-5 and V is TRBV24-1; no clear D gene. This CDR3 is built from 15 residues. The germline gives CDR1 KGHDR, CDR2 SFDVKD. CDR3 sequence (DNA): TGTGTCACCAGTGAATCGTCGAGGCCTCAAGAGACCCAGTACTTC. The encoded protein is CVTSESSRPQETQYF.

With respect to this clonotype: A junction boundary mismatches the germline segment, possibly from a read error. The chain employs TRBV12-3 or TRBV12-4 and TRBJ1-1; tentative D call: TRBD1 (5 bases). The CDR3 contains 12 residues. This CDR3 reads CAGSAGSTEAFF. In DNA form, the CDR3 reads TGTGCCGGCAGCGCAGGGAGCACTGAAGCTTTCTTC.

Points on this clonotype: The missing conserved phenylalanine or tryptophan at the end of this CDR3 makes a read error likely. The DNA is omitted, as the CDR3 cannot be located on it reliably, and the CDR3 follows TCRdb's listing. This chain's CDR3 is CTSSESSGYAYELYY. The chain has TRBV10-2 and TRBJ2-7. Including both end residues, the CDR3 is 15 amino acids long. Germline V CDR1 and CDR2: WSHSY, SAAADI.

Remarks on this clonotype: Relative to the germline gene, one junction end is altered; a read error may explain this. J is TRBJ2-2 and V is TRBV6-5; weak D call: TRBD2 (5 bases). CDR1 MNHEY and CDR2 SVGAGI come from the germline V gene. This CDR3 contains 15 residues. As DNA, the CDR3 is TGTGCCAGCAGTTATGCGGTGGACGACACCGGGAAGCTGTTTTTT. Its protein product is CASSYAVDDTGKLFF.